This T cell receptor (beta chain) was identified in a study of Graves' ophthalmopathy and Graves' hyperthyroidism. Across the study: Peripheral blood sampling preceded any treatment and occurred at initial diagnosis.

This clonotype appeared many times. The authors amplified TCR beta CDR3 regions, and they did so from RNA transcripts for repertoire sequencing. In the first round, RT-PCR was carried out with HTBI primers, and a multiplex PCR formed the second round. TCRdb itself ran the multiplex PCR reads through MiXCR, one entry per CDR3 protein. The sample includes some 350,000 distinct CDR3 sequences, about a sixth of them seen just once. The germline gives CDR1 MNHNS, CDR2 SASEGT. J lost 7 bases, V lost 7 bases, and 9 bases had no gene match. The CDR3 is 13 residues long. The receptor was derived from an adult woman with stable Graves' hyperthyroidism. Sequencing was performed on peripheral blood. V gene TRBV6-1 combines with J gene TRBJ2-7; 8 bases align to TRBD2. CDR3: CASMRGIAGEQYF. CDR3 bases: TGTGCCAGCATGAGGGGTATAGCGGGAGAGCAGTACTTC.